The rows below give T cell receptor beta chains drawn from one sample of a study of cytomegalovirus exposure and HLA in healthy donors. Profiled with immunoSEQ multiplex PCR; TCRdb holds only in-frame clones, not every one. The sample holds some 120,000 clones; around 70% are singletons and the top ten take roughly 8.4%. Sequenced input: PBMCs. Receptors were obtained from a young man in good health and CMV-seropositive. The CDR3 runs from the conserved cysteine through the conserved F or W. A D gene is named only where the DNA matches it firmly. The size field is filled for only some rows; it gives once, few, many or a size class.

clone_size	cdr3_length	d_call	v_call	j_call	cdr3_aa	cdr3_nt
NA	19	NA	TRBV27	TRBJ2-1	CASSRRTTFAGKVDNEQFF	TGTGCCAGCAGTCGCCGCACCACATTCGCGGGGAAGGTCGACAATGAGCAGTTCTTC
NA	14	NA	TRBV18	TRBJ1-3	CASSQGTAGNTIYF	TGTGCCAGCTCGCAGGGGACGGCTGGAAACACCATATATTTT
NA	14	NA	TRBV9	TRBJ1-4	CASSVGQINEKLFF	TGTGCCAGCAGCGTAGGACAGATTAATGAAAAACTGTTTTTT
NA	19	TRBD1	TRBV7-2	TRBJ1-3	CASSSLNGLTGPTGNTIYF	TGTGCCAGCAGCTCACTCAACGGCCTGACAGGGCCGACTGGAAACACCATATATTTT
NA	16	TRBD1	TRBV5-8	TRBJ1-3	CASSRPWTGGGNTIYF	TGTGCCAGCAGCAGACCTTGGACAGGGGGAGGAAACACCATATATTTT
NA	14	TRBD1	TRBV30	TRBJ2-1	CAWSVVQGRNEQFF	TGTGCCTGGAGTGTGGTACAGGGGAGAAATGAGCAGTTCTTC
NA	16	TRBD1	TRBV5-6	TRBJ1-2	CASSLVGQGVSYGYTF	TGTGCCAGCAGCTTGGTGGGACAGGGAGTGAGCTATGGCTACACCTTC
once	13	TRBD1	TRBV6-1	TRBJ1-2	CASIGGLLGGYTF	TGTGCCAGCATAGGGGGCCTCTTGGGTGGCTACACCTTC
NA	13	TRBD1	TRBV29-1	TRBJ2-1	CSVEPDRGNEQFF	TGCAGCGTTGAGCCGGACAGGGGCAATGAGCAGTTCTTC
NA	15	NA	TRBV29-1	TRBJ2-5	CSVEGIGGPGETQYF	TGCAGCGTTGAAGGTATCGGGGGGCCAGGAGAGACCCAGTACTTC
NA	14	TRBD1	TRBV2	TRBJ2-5	CASSSPTGSETQYF	TGTGCCAGCAGTTCACCGACAGGGAGTGAGACCCAGTACTTC
NA	16	TRBD2	TRBV27	TRBJ2-2	CASSLTSGVNTGELFF	TGTGCCAGCAGCCTTACTAGCGGGGTGAACACCGGGGAGCTGTTTTTT
few	15	TRBD1	TRBV7-9	TRBJ2-1	CASSPRTGGQNEQFF	TGTGCCAGCAGCCCACGGACAGGGGGCCAGAATGAGCAGTTCTTC
NA	14	TRBD1	TRBV13	TRBJ2-7	CASSLNRYGTGPYF	TGTGCCAGCAGCTTAAACAGGTACGGGACAGGTCCGTACTTC
NA	15	TRBD2	TRBV28	TRBJ2-1	CASSLDTSAYNEQFF	TGTGCCAGCAGTTTAGATACTAGCGCCTACAATGAGCAGTTCTTC
NA	17	NA	TRBV5-1	TRBJ1-1	CASSPLLGVAMNTEAFF	TGCGCCAGCAGTCCCCTTTTGGGAGTCGCCATGAACACTGAAGCTTTCTTT
few	14	TRBD2	TRBV5-1	TRBJ2-7	CASSIGTSEYEQYF	TGCGCCAGCAGTATCGGGACTAGCGAGTACGAGCAGTACTTC
once	16	NA	TRBV11-1	TRBJ2-7	CASSFSFGSRGYEQYF	TGTGCCAGCAGCTTCAGTTTTGGCAGCCGAGGCTACGAGCAGTACTTC
few	15	TRBD1	TRBV29-1	TRBJ1-2	CSVRTGLGFGGGYTF	TGCAGCGTGCGGACAGGGTTAGGGTTTGGGGGGGGCTACACCTTC
NA	13	TRBD1	TRBV6-5	TRBJ1-1	CASSYGGGVGAFF	TGTGCCAGCAGTTACGGAGGGGGCGTAGGAGCTTTCTTT
NA	15	TRBD1	TRBV5-1	TRBJ2-2	CASSSTRQGAGELFF	TGCGCCAGCAGCTCAACCCGACAGGGAGCCGGGGAGCTGTTTTTT
NA	15	NA	TRBV5-8	TRBJ1-5	CASSLEGYSNQPQHF	TGTGCCAGCAGCTTGGAGGGGTATAGCAATCAGCCCCAGCATTTT
NA	14	NA	TRBV9	TRBJ2-1	CASSGGGGTDEQFF	TGTGCCAGCAGTGGGGGAGGGGGTACAGATGAGCAGTTCTTC